This TCR beta chain was captured by sequencing in a study of long-term antiretroviral therapy in people with HIV. Study details: Some samples came about a decade before the 2015 immediate-ART recommendation, and these were the earliest.

The run of the v3.0 immunoSEQ assay was at survey level. The repertoire was sequenced with immunoSEQ multiplex PCR; TCRdb's copy has only in-frame clones and lacks some. The table records more than 35,000 clones, around 94% of them present only once. Germline V gene data show CDR1 as SNHLY and CDR2 as FYNNEI. The V end lost 2 bases, the J end lost 0 bases, and 11 bases lay between the germline ends. This CDR3 is built from 17 residues. The cryopreserved samples used held roughly 0.85-10 million PBMC prior to extraction of DNA. Sequenced here: unsorted PBMCs, sampled 4.1 years after starting antiretroviral therapy. This chain uses TRBV2 with TRBJ2-6; D is unclear. This clonotype was sampled from a woman aged 45-59 years with HIV. Written as DNA, the CDR3 is TGTGCCAGCAGTGAAATGGTACGGAGCTCTGGGGCCAACGTCCTGACTTTC. Translated, it gives CASSEMVRSSGANVLTF.